This T cell receptor (beta chain) was recorded in a study of early T cells in non-severe SARS-CoV-2 infection. MiXCR was run by TCRdb on the 5' RACE reads, yielding one entry per CDR3 protein. This sample has about 98,000 distinct CDR3 sequences; approximately 11% occur once, and the top ten carry approximately 5.4%. The CDR3 runs to 18 residues. Germline V lookup: CDR1 WNHNN, CDR2 SYGVQD (reference sequence). V was clipped by 0 bases and J by 4 bases, with 18 bases between them. Of note for this clonotype: What it binds is not known.

Study findings and constraints: Comparison of clonotypes with VDJdb favored anti-spike CD8 responses while missing private and CD4 specificities.

This sequence joins TRBV10-1 and TRBJ2-2, with a possible D match to TRBD1 (6 bases). The source of this sequence is an adult who was a healthcare worker with PCR-confirmed SARS-CoV-2 infection or an uninfected control (not recorded which). The sample comprised whole blood. For the CDR3, the DNA is TGCGCCAGCAGTGAGTCGACTGGCGCCTACAGGGTCACCGGGGAGCTGTTTTTT. Protein: CASSESTGAYRVTGELFF.